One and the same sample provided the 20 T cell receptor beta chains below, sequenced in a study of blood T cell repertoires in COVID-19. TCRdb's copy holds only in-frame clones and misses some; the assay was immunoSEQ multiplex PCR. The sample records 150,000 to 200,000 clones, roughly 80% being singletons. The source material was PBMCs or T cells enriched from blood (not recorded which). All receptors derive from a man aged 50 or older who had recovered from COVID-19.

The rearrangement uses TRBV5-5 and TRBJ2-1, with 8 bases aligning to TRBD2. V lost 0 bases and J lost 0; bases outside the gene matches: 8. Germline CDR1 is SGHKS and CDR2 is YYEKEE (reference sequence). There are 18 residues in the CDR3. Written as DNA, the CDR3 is TGTGCCAGCAGCTTGGGGGCTAGCGGGCGTCACTCCTACAATGAGCAGTTCTTC. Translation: CASSLGASGRHSYNEQFF.

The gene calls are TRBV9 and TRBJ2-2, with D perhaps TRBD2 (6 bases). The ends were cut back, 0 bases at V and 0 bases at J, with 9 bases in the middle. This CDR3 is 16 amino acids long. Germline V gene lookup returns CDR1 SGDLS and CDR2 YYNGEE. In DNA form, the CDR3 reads TGTGCCAGCAGCGTAGTGTGGGGGGCGAACACCGGGGAGCTGTTTTTT. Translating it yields CASSVVWGANTGELFF.

The CDR3 reads CASSLTVGTGVIDEQFF. The CDR3 DNA follows: TGCGCCAGCAGCTTGACTGTGGGGACAGGGGTTATTGATGAGCAGTTCTTC. This chain joins TRBV5-1 and TRBJ2-1; TRBD1 agrees at 10 bases. The V gene's germline CDR1 is SGHRS and CDR2 YFSETQ. The CDR3 length is 17 residues. The V segment lost 1 base and the J segment 8 bases; nucleotides outside the gene matches: 12.

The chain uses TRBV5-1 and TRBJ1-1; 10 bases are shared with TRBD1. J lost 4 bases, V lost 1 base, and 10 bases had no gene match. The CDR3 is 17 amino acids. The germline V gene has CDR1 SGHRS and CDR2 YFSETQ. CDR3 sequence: CASSLTSSGTGVTEAFF. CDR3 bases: TGCGCCAGCAGCTTGACCTCTTCCGGGACAGGGGTCACTGAAGCTTTCTTT.

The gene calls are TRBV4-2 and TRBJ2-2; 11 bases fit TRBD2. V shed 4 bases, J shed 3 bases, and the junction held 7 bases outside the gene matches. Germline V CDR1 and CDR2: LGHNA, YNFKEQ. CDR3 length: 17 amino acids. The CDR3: CASSPLIAGGDTGELFF. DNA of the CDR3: TGTGCCAGCAGCCCCCTGATAGCGGGGGGGGACACCGGGGAGCTGTTTTTT.

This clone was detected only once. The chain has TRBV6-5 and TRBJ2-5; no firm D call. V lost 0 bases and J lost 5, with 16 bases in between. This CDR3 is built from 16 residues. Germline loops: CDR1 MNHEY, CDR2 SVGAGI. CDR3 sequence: CASSYSTGYKLETQYF. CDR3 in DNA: TGTGCCAGCAGTTACTCGACGGGTTACAAGTTGGAGACCCAGTACTTC.

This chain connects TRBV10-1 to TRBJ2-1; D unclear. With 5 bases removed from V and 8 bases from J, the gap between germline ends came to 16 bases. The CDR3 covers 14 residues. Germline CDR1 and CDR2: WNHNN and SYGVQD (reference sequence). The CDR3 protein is CASSPEAARDEQFF. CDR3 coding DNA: TGCGCCAGCAGTCCCGAGGCAGCCCGGGATGAGCAGTTCTTC.

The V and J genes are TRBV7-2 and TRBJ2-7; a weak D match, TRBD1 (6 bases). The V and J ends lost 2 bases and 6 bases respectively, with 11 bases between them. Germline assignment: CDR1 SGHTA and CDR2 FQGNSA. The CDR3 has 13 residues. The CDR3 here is CASSLQGRSEQYF. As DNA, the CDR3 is TGTGCCAGCAGCTTACAGGGGCGCAGCGAGCAGTACTTC.

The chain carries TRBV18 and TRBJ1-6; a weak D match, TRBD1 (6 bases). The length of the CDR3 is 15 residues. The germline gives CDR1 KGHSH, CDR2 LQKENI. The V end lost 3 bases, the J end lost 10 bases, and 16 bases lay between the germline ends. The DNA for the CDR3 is TGTGCCAGCTCACCGGGGGGGCATCGGGACTCACCCCTCCACTTT. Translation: CASSPGGHRDSPLHF.

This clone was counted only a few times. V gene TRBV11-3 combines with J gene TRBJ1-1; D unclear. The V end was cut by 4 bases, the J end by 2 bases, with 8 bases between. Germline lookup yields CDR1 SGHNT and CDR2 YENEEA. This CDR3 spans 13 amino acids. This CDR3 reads CASSSRRNTEAFF. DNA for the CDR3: TGTGCCAGCAGCTCAAGGAGAAACACTGAAGCTTTCTTT.

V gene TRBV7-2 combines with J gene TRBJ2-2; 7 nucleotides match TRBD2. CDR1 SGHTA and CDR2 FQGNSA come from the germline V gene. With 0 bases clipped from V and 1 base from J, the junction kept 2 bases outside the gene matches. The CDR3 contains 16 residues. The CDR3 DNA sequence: TGTGCCAGCAGCTTAGCATTAGCGGGGAACACCGGGGAGCTGTTTTTT. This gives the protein CASSLALAGNTGELFF.

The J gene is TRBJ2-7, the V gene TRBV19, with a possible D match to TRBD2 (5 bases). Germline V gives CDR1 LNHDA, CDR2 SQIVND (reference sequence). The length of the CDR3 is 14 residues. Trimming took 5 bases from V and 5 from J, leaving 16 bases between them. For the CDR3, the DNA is TGTGCCAGTAGTGGGAGCGGACGGTTGGACGAGCAGTACTTC. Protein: CASSGSGRLDEQYF.

CDR3 in amino acids: CASSFGGVTGELFF. The CDR3 DNA sequence: TGCGCCAGCAGCTTCGGGGGGGTCACCGGGGAGCTGTTTTTT. This chain joins TRBV5-1 and TRBJ2-2, with TRBD2 identical over 8 bases. The CDR3 consists of 14 residues. V shed 2 bases, J shed 4 bases, and the junction held 1 base outside the gene matches. The germline V gene encodes CDR1 SGHRS and CDR2 YFSETQ.

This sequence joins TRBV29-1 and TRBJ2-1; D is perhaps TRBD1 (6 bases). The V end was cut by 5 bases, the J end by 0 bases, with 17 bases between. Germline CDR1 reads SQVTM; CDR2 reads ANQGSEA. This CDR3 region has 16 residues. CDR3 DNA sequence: TGCAGCGTTTACCCCGAGGGGACACCCTCCTACAATGAGCAGTTCTTC. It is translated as CSVYPEGTPSYNEQFF.

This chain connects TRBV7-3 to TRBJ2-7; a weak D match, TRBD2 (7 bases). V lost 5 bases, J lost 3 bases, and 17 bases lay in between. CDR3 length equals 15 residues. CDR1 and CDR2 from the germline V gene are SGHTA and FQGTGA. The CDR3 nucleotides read TGTGCCAGCAGCCCGACAGGCGGGAGTATCTACGAGCAGTACTTC. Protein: CASSPTGGSIYEQYF.

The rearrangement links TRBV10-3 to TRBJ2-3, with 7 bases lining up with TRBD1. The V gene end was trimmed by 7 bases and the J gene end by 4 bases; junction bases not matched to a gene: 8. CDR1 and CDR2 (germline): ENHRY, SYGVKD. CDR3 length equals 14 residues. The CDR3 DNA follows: TGTGCCATCAACGGGGACAGCCCCCCAGATACGCAGTATTTT. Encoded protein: CAINGDSPPDTQYF.

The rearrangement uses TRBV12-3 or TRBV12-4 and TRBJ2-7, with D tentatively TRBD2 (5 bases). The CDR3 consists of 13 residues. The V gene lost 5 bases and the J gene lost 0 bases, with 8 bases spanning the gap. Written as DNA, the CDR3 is TGTGCCAGCAGTGTCGGGATCTCCTACGAGCAGTACTTC. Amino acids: CASSVGISYEQYF.

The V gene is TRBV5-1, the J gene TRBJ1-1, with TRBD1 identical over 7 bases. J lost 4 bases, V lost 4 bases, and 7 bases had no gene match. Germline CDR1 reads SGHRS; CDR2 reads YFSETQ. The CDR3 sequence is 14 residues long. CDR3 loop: CASSRGTAVTEAFF. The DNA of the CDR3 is TGCGCCAGCAGCAGAGGGACAGCGGTCACTGAAGCTTTCTTT.

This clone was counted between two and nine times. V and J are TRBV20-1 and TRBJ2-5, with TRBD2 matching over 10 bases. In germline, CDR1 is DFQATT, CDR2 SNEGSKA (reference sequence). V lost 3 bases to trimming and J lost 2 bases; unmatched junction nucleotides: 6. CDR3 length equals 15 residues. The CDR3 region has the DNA TGCAGTGCTAGTGAACTAGCGGGGAGACAAGAGACCCAGTACTTC. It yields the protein CSASELAGRQETQYF.

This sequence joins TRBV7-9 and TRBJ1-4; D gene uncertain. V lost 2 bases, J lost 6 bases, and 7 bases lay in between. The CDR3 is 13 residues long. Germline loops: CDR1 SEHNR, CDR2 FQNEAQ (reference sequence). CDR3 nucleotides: TGTGCCAGCAGCTTAATGCGCGATGAAAAACTGTTTTTT. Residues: CASSLMRDEKLFF.